Sequencing of this T cell receptor beta chain was carried out in a study of T cell changes during pregnancy in multiple sclerosis. CDR1 MGHRA and CDR2 YSYEKL come from the germline V gene. This CDR3 comprises 14 residues. Trimming at V came to 0 bases and at J to 4 bases, leaving 3 bases not matched to a gene. Libraries were prepared by immunoSEQ multiplex PCR; TCRdb keeps only in-frame clonotypes and omits some of them. The sample holds about 39,000 clones, around 93% seen once. The chain has TRBV4-1 and TRBJ2-7, with 7 nucleotides matching TRBD1. Sequenced material: CD4+ T cells from peripheral blood mononuclear cells, taken after pregnancy. The TCR originated in a female donor with multiple sclerosis, enrolled in a pregnancy study. CDR3 protein: CASSQDETGYEQYF. The CDR3 DNA sequence: TGCGCCAGCAGCCAAGATGAGACAGGGTACGAGCAGTACTTC.